This note documents a single T cell receptor (beta chain) sequence. The J segment lost 4 bases and the V segment lost 7 bases, leaving 11 bases of the junction unmatched. Germline assignment: CDR1 MGHDK and CDR2 SYGVNS. The CDR3 spans 15 residues. This entry comes from a study of blood T cell repertoires in COVID-19. In the study overall: COVID-19 samples collected from the United States, Italy and Spain covered acute and convalescent phases. PBMCs, B-cell-depleted T cells, or T cells were the source of the cDNA or gDNA that made up the material.

Original processing notes: Amplification of reference gene primers was used by the study to estimate nucleated cell counts. Produced via immunoSEQ multiplex PCR; TCRdb's table is partial and in-frame only. That table supplies the V and J calls and clone size; D and trimming were determined from the DNA. The sample includes over 90,000 clones, around 90% seen only once; the top ten take more than 4.5%. The sample comprised peripheral blood. The sequence was obtained from a woman aged 50 to 60 with COVID-19, enrolled during active disease. The V call is TRBV25-1, the J call TRBJ2-5, with 8 bases aligning to TRBD1. CDR3 sequence reads: CASMRQGARLETQYF. The CDR3 DNA sequence: TGTGCCAGCATGAGGCAGGGGGCGAGGTTAGAGACCCAGTACTTC.